One and the same sample provided the 20 T cell receptor beta chains below, sequenced in a study of cytomegalovirus exposure and HLA in healthy donors. Use of 60 Vbeta and 13 Jbeta primers characterized the PCR. The repertoire was sequenced with immunoSEQ multiplex PCR; TCRdb's copy has only in-frame clones and lacks some. The profile covers about 140,000 clones, with under 85% appearing a single time and approximately 0.9% taken by the ten largest. Source material: PBMCs. All receptors come from a young man in good health and CMV-seronegative.

This clone was counted a few times. One end of the junction is discordant with germline, which a read error may explain. The genes are TRBV7-7 and TRBJ2-3; the match to TRBD1 covers 7 bases. Germline V gene sequence: CDR1 SSHAT, CDR2 FNYEAQ (reference sequence). CDR3 length: 13 amino acids. The CDR3, as DNA: TGTGCTAGCAGCCCTTACAGGGGAGATACGCAGTATTTT. It encodes CASSPYRGDTQYF.

This chain connects TRBV7-8 to TRBJ2-7, with 7 nucleotides matching TRBD2. The V gene's germline CDR1 is SGHVS and CDR2 FQNEAQ. The CDR3 runs to 16 residues. The V gene end was trimmed by 0 bases and the J gene end by 7 bases; junction bases not matched to a gene: 12. Here the CDR3 reads CASSLAQGGPAGEQYF. CDR3 sequence (DNA): TGTGCCAGCAGCTTAGCCCAGGGAGGTCCAGCGGGAGAGCAGTACTTC.

This chain links TRBV15 with TRBJ2-3, with D tentatively TRBD2 (6 bases). The V gene lost 1 base and the J gene lost 4 bases, with 15 bases spanning the gap. The CDR3 has 16 residues. CDR1 is LNHNV and CDR2 is YYDKDF in the germline V gene (reference sequence). CDR3 coding DNA: TGTGCCACCAGCAGAGGGGCGGGATTTGGCGCAGATACGCAGTATTTT. This codes for CATSRGAGFGADTQYF.

The chain employs TRBV19 and TRBJ1-3; possibly TRBD1 for D (6 bases). Germline loops: CDR1 LNHDA, CDR2 SQIVND (reference sequence). The CDR3 has 14 amino acids. V dropped 7 bases and J dropped 4 bases, with 14 bases sitting between them. As DNA, the CDR3 is TGTGCCAGTAACGCGCTGGGGACAGGAAACACCATATATTTT. It yields the protein CASNALGTGNTIYF.

The chain has TRBV6-5 and TRBJ1-2, with 9 nucleotides matching TRBD1. V trimming: 2 bases; J trimming: 8 bases; junction bases outside the gene matches: 9. Germline V lookup: CDR1 MNHEY, CDR2 SVGAGI. The CDR3 has 15 residues. The CDR3 nucleotides are TGTGCCAGCAGTTACCTAACAGGGGGCGCGAAAGGCTACACCTTC. Encoded protein: CASSYLTGGAKGYTF.

The sample holds one count of this clone. The chain uses TRBV10-1 and TRBJ1-6; D not resolved. Germline values: CDR1 WNHNN, CDR2 SYGVQD (reference sequence). V was cut by 4 bases and J by 2 bases, with 9 bases left in between. The CDR3 spans 15 residues. The CDR3 DNA follows: TGCGCCAGCAGTGGACCACAGACCTATAATTCACCCCTCCACTTT. Encoded protein: CASSGPQTYNSPLHF.

The chain employs TRBV13 and TRBJ1-4; a weak D match, TRBD1 (6 bases). Germline CDR1 reads PRHDT; CDR2 reads FYEKMQ (reference sequence). V gave up 7 bases and J gave up 8 bases, with 17 bases separating them. This CDR3 has 14 amino acids. For the CDR3, the DNA is TGTGCCAGCATGATCGGGGGGGCTGAAGAAAAACTGTTTTTT. This encodes CASMIGGAEEKLFF.

J is TRBJ1-5 and V is TRBV15, with 7 bases fitting TRBD1. The V segment lost 5 bases and the J segment 7 bases; nucleotides outside the gene matches: 17. The length of the CDR3 is 17 residues. In germline, CDR1 is LNHNV, CDR2 YYDKDF (reference sequence). The CDR3 spells CATSRGAFGAGGQPQHF. The CDR3, as DNA: TGTGCCACCAGCCGTGGGGCCTTCGGGGCAGGGGGACAGCCCCAGCATTTT. Combining the CDR3 with reference TRBV15 and TRBJ1-5 gives the whole variable domain DAMVIQNPRYQVTQFGKPVTLSCSQTLNHNVMYWYQQKSSQAPKLLFHYYDKDFNNEADTPDNFQSRRPNTSFCFLDIRSPGLGDTAMYLCATSRGAFGAGGQPQHFGDGTRLSIL.

There are a few counts of this clone. The chain links TRBV6-1 to TRBJ1-4; D ambiguous. The germline V gene encodes CDR1 MNHNS and CDR2 SASEGT. CDR3 length equals 14 residues. Trimming removed 5 bases at V and 1 base at J, with 8 bases between. The CDR3 reads CASSITRTNEKLFF. The CDR3 bases are TGTGCCAGCAGTATCACAAGAACTAATGAAAAACTGTTTTTT.

V is TRBV5-1 and J is TRBJ2-7, with 7 bases that match TRBD1. This CDR3 has 13 amino acids. V lost 4 bases to trimming and J lost 2 bases; unmatched junction nucleotides: 3. CDR1 and CDR2 (germline): SGHRS, YFSETQ. This CDR3 is CASSPDRAYEQYF. The CDR3 DNA follows: TGCGCCAGCAGCCCTGACAGGGCCTACGAGCAGTACTTC.

This clone has a handful of counts. The chain has TRBV19 and TRBJ2-5, with 7 nucleotides matching TRBD2. This CDR3 region has 15 residues. V dropped 1 base and J dropped 1; count of bases not matched to a gene: 3. The germline V gene has CDR1 LNHDA and CDR2 SQIVND (reference sequence). Written as DNA, the CDR3 is TGTGCCAGTAGTATAGTAGGGAGGGCCCAAGAGACCCAGTACTTC. Its translation: CASSIVGRAQETQYF.

This clone was found a few times. This sequence joins TRBV27 and TRBJ1-1; 10 bases agree with TRBD1. The V segment lost 7 bases and the J segment 2 bases; nucleotides outside the gene matches: 7. The CDR3 covers 15 residues. The germline CDR1 and CDR2 sequences are MNHEY and SMNVEV (reference sequence). Here the CDR3 reads CASTGTGDYNTEAFF. Written as DNA, the CDR3 is TGTGCCAGCACCGGGACAGGGGATTATAACACTGAAGCTTTCTTT.

The V call is TRBV19, the J call TRBJ2-7; TRBD1 matches 9 bases. This CDR3 has 14 amino acids. Per germline, CDR1 LNHDA and CDR2 SQIVND (reference sequence). V was pared by 3 bases and J by 4 bases, with 4 bases of the junction left unmatched. The CDR3 spells CASSIRGQGYEQYF. The CDR3 region has the DNA TGTGCCAGTAGTATTCGGGGACAGGGTTACGAGCAGTACTTC.

This clone was picked up one time. The J gene is TRBJ2-7, the V gene TRBV21-1; TRBD2 is taken as the D call from the table, unchecked against the DNA. TRBV21-1 is shown as a pseudogene. This CDR3 has 15 residues. The CDR3 nucleotides are TGTGCCAGCAGCAAAGCGCTCGGGAGCCCTTACGAGCAGTACTTC. It is translated as CASSKALGSPYEQYF.

The gene calls are TRBV18 and TRBJ1-2; D gene ambiguous. This CDR3 has 13 residues. Trimming removed 3 bases from V and 4 bases from J, with 9 bases in between. The germline V gene has CDR1 KGHSH and CDR2 LQKENI. CDR3: CASSPGRSYGYTF. The DNA for the CDR3 is TGTGCCAGCTCACCCGGCCGGAGCTATGGCTACACCTTC.

This clone was found once. The rearrangement joins TRBV7-9 to TRBJ2-3; D might be TRBD1 (5 bases). With 5 bases removed from V and 0 bases from J, the gap between germline ends came to 9 bases. The CDR3 covers 14 residues. Germline V gene sequence: CDR1 SEHNR, CDR2 FQNEAQ (reference sequence). The DNA of the CDR3 is TGTGCCAGCAGCCTCAGGGTGAGCACAGATACGCAGTATTTT. This encodes CASSLRVSTDTQYF.

The chain combines TRBV7-2 with TRBJ1-3; maybe TRBD1 (6 bases). The CDR3 loop spans 15 amino acids. Germline CDR1 reads SGHTA; CDR2 reads FQGNSA. Trimming removed 3 bases from V and 4 bases from J, with 13 bases in between. In nucleotides, the CDR3 is TGTGCCAGCAGCTTCTCCGGGGGGGCAGGAAACACCATATATTTT. Translation gives CASSFSGGAGNTIYF.

The chain recombines TRBV18 with TRBJ1-1; possible D gene TRBD1, 6 bases. V was pared by 1 base and J by 4 bases, with 28 bases between. The CDR3 consists of 20 residues. Germline V gene sequence: CDR1 KGHSH, CDR2 LQKENI. The CDR3 reads CASSPLSGGVPTNRGTEAFF. DNA of the CDR3: TGTGCCAGCTCACCACTTTCGGGGGGCGTCCCCACGAACCGGGGCACTGAAGCTTTCTTT.

The chain is built from TRBV27 and TRBJ1-6, with a weak D call TRBD1 (5 bases). V lost 0 bases and J 8 bases, leaving 11 bases between the germline ends. Germline V CDR1 and CDR2: MNHEY, SMNVEV (reference sequence). This CDR3 has 15 residues. The CDR3 bases are TGTGCCAGCAGTTTATCAGGGGTGGGATATTCACCCCTCCACTTT. The encoded protein is CASSLSGVGYSPLHF.

This chain uses TRBV29-1 with TRBJ1-6; 8 bases line up with TRBD1. The CDR3 loop spans 13 amino acids. Germline V CDR1 and CDR2: SQVTM, ANQGSEA. V dropped 6 bases and J dropped 9; count of bases not matched to a gene: 7. Here the CDR3 reads CSVQTGALSPLHF. The DNA of the CDR3 is TGCAGCGTACAGACAGGGGCTCTTTCACCCCTCCACTTT.